This record looks at one T cell receptor (beta chain) sequence and its context. What it binds is unknown. The data were obtained in a study of post-analysis software for immune sequencing data. Across the whole study: Several disease courses (relapsing-remitting, secondary progressive and progressive-relapsing) of multiple sclerosis were included.

This CDR3 spans 18 amino acids. V was pared by 2 bases and J by 2 bases, with 13 bases of the junction left unmatched. CDR1 is SEHNR, CDR2 FQNEAQ, per germline (reference sequence). Study observations and caveats: Samples from a shared batch, those prepared together, strongly co-clustered by F measure. In patients, TRBV5-6, TRBV5-1 and TRBV20-1 belonged to roughly 5 TRBV segments found more frequently than in controls. The study found significantly lower normalized Chao1 diversity in multiple sclerosis patients than in controls.

Unique molecular identifiers had been added to the TCR beta cDNA libraries. The source material, 1 to 10 million T cells, gave rise to roughly 500,000 cDNA molecules. TCRdb re-analysed the PCR reads in MiXCR, keeping a single row per CDR3 protein. Among approximately 730,000 distinct CDR3 sequences, approximately 44% were seen once, and the ten largest hold over 4.5%. Specimen: blood. The V and J genes are TRBV7-9 and TRBJ2-7, with 9 bases that match TRBD2. The clonotype comes from a girl aged 5 to 17 with multiple sclerosis. CDR3 coding DNA: TGTGCCAGCAGCTTATTTGGCGGGAGGGCTTCGTATACCTACGAGCAGTACTTC. Protein product: CASSLFGGRASYTYEQYF.